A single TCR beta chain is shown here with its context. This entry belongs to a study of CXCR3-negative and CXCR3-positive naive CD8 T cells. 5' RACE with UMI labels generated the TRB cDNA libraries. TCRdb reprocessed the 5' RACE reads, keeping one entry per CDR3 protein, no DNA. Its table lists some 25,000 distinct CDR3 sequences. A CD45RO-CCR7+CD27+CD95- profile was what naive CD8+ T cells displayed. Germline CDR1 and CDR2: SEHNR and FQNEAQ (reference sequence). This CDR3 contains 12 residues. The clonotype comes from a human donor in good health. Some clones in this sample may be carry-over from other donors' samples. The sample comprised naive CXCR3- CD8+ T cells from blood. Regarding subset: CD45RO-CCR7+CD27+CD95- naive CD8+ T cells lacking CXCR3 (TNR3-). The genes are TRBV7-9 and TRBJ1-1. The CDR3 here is CASHTENTEAFF.